Below are 10 T cell receptor beta chains sequenced from a single sample in a study of human T cells and chemical hapten exposure. Using its own MiXCR run on the 5' RACE reads, TCRdb lists one record per CDR3 protein. The sample carries approximately 140,000 distinct CDR3 sequences, around 4.1% recorded once. Unfractionated whole blood served as the source for total RNA extraction. The receptors derive from a female donor in good health.

The CDR3 sequence: CASSLLSQGNTGELFF. The CDR3 coding sequence is TGCGCCAGCAGCTTGTTGAGCCAGGGGAACACCGGGGAGCTGTTTTTT. J is TRBJ2-2 and V is TRBV5-1, with a possible D match to TRBD1 (5 bases). V lost 1 base and J 1 base, leaving 11 bases between the germline ends. CDR1 and CDR2 (germline): SGHRS, YFSETQ. The CDR3 totals 16 residues.

In this sample, this clonotype turned up many times. The rearrangement uses TRBV29-1 and TRBJ1-1; tentative D call: TRBD1 (6 bases). The V and J ends lost 4 bases and 5 bases respectively, with 20 bases between them. Germline V gene sequence: CDR1 SQVTM, CDR2 ANQGSEA. CDR3 size: 15 residues. CDR3 amino acids: CSVAAGAGWGTEAFF. CDR3 coding DNA: TGCAGCGTTGCCGCGGGGGCGGGTTGGGGGACTGAAGCTTTCTTT.

The chain joins TRBV5-1 to TRBJ2-1, with D possibly being TRBD2 (7 bases). V shed 0 bases and J shed 3 bases, with 16 bases lying between them. Germline CDR1 is SGHRS and CDR2 is YFSETQ. CDR3 size: 17 residues. Here the CDR3 reads CASSLGRGGPYYNEQFF. The CDR3, as DNA: TGCGCCAGCAGCTTGGGGAGGGGGGGGCCATACTACAATGAGCAGTTCTTC.

The table lists this clonotype with many counts. This rearrangement joins TRBV6-6 to TRBJ2-1, with 10 bases identical to TRBD2. The germline V gene has CDR1 MNHNY and CDR2 SVGAGI (reference sequence). After removal of 5 bases from V and 7 bases from J, the junction contained 8 bases not matched to a gene. The CDR3 is made up of 15 amino acids. The CDR3 reads CASSPRSGGANEQFF. In DNA form, the CDR3 reads TGTGCCAGCAGTCCCCGAAGCGGGGGGGCGAATGAGCAGTTCTTC.

This clonotype was counted between two and nine times. This chain connects TRBV10-3 to TRBJ2-5, with D possibly TRBD1 on 6 matching bases. The CDR3 covers 11 residues. V lost 11 bases and J 3 bases, leaving 10 bases between the germline ends. Germline CDR1 and CDR2: ENHRY and SYGVKD. The CDR3 DNA sequence: TGTGCCTCTGGACAGAAAGAGACCCAGTACTTC. It yields the protein CASGQKETQYF.

The chain carries TRBV12-3 or TRBV12-4 and TRBJ1-3, with D tentatively TRBD1 (6 bases). V lost 3 bases and J 4 bases, leaving 10 bases between the germline ends. This CDR3 has 14 amino acids. In nucleotides, the CDR3 is TGTGCCAGCAGTTTGAACAGGGTAGGAAACACCATATATTTT. Encoded protein: CASSLNRVGNTIYF.

This clonotype was seen a few times. This chain joins TRBV20-1 and TRBJ2-7; D ambiguous. This CDR3 contains 16 residues. V lost 3 bases and J lost 5, with 23 bases in between. Germline CDR1 DFQATT, CDR2 SNEGSKA (reference sequence). The CDR3 DNA sequence: TGCAGTGCTAGCCAAATCTACTGGGGATCTCCTAACGAGCAGTACTTC. The encoded protein is CSASQIYWGSPNEQYF.

This clonotype was counted at least ten times. The chain carries TRBV10-3 and TRBJ2-7, with D tentatively TRBD1 (6 bases). The CDR3 extends over 16 amino acids. Per germline, CDR1 ENHRY and CDR2 SYGVKD. The ends were cut back, 7 bases at V and 0 bases at J, with 19 bases in the middle. DNA for the CDR3: TGTGCCATCACCCCGAACGCCAGGGGCGGCTCCTACGAGCAGTACTTC. It codes for CAITPNARGGSYEQYF.

This clonotype has a count of ten or more. The gene calls are TRBV9 and TRBJ2-7, with no clear D. Germline values: CDR1 SGDLS, CDR2 YYNGEE. The CDR3 sequence is 13 residues long. V was clipped by 0 bases and J by 2 bases, with 6 bases between them. CDR3 nucleotides: TGTGCCAGCAGCGTAGGGATTGCCTACGAGCAGTACTTC. It codes for CASSVGIAYEQYF.

This clonotype was counted many times. The rearrangement joins TRBV5-4 to TRBJ1-3, with D hard to call. V gave up 4 bases and J gave up 0 bases, with 11 bases separating them. Germline loops: CDR1 SGHNT, CDR2 YYREEE (reference sequence). The length of the CDR3 is 15 residues. The CDR3 loop is CASSRTLSSGNTIYF. The CDR3, as DNA: TGTGCCAGCAGCCGGACCCTGAGCTCTGGAAACACCATATATTTT.